This T cell receptor (beta chain) emerged from a study of shared clonotypes between healthy human individuals. Trimming removed 0 bases from V and 14 bases from J, with 11 bases in between. This CDR3 is built from 13 residues. Germline assignment: CDR1 KGHSH and CDR2 LQKENI. From CD4+ cells came CD45RA+ naive and CD45RA-negative memory subsets. Sequencing used immunoSEQ multiplex PCR; TCRdb keeps in-frame clones, though not all of them. The table has about 2.4 million clones, approximately 94% seen once. The chain couples TRBV18 to TRBJ1-6, with D unclear. The receptor comes from a man between 18 and 29 years old in good health. The sequenced sample was naive CD4+ T cells sorted from blood. The sample's subset: CD45RA+ positively selected. CDR3 sequence (DNA): TGTGCCAGCTCACCACCCCATCCGGGGACCCTCCACTTT. Translating gives CASSPPHPGTLHF. Full variable domain (rest looked up from reference TRBV18 and TRBJ1-6): NAGVMQNPRHLVRRRGQEARLRCSPMKGHSHVYWYRQLPEEGLKFMVYLQKENIIDESGMPKERFSAEFPKEGPSILRIQQVVRGDSAAYFCASSPPHPGTLHFGNGTRLTVT.